A selection of T cell receptor beta chains follows, all from one sample in a study of T-cell memory formation after mild COVID-19. TCRdb reanalysed the 5' RACE reads using MiXCR and keeps one entry per CDR3 protein. The table lists about 430,000 distinct CDR3 sequences, roughly 18% of them singletons, with roughly 21% in the top ten. Sequenced sample: PBMCs or a T cell subset sorted from them (not recorded which). The receptors were gathered from a man younger than 35 who had mild COVID-19 (a few samples of this study predate the infection). Cell type and time point are not known. Both conserved end residues are part of each CDR3. Fields, in order: clone size, D gene, V gene, J gene, CDR3 protein, CDR3 DNA. A D gene is named only where the DNA matches it firmly. Not all rows give a size; the values are once, few, many and, for expanded clones, a class.

few	NA	TRBV20-1	TRBJ2-5	CSARSGPNPETQYF	TGCAGTGCTAGATCCGGACCGAATCCGGAGACCCAGTACTTC
few	NA	TRBV12-3/TRBV12-4	TRBJ2-2	CASIGRQRTGELFF	TGTGCCAGCATCGGACGTCAAAGGACCGGGGAGCTGTTTTTT
NA	NA	TRBV19	TRBJ2-3	CASRIRQSTDTQYF	TGTGCCAGTAGGATACGGCAAAGCACAGATACGCAGTATTTT
few	NA	TRBV7-8	TRBJ2-7	CASSSWTDSYEQYF	TGTGCCAGCAGCTCCTGGACGGACTCCTACGAGCAGTACTTC
few	NA	TRBV10-3	TRBJ2-2	CAIRRTGQNRPGELFF	TGTGCCATCAGGAGAACAGGGCAAAATCGGCCCGGGGAGCTGTTTTTT
few	TRBD1	TRBV28	TRBJ1-2	CASSLSPGQVYGYTF	TGTGCCAGCAGTTTATCCCCGGGACAGGTATATGGCTACACCTTC
few	TRBD1	TRBV5-1	TRBJ2-3	CASSRQGLGVDTQYF	TGCGCCAGCAGCCGACAGGGGCTAGGGGTAGATACGCAGTATTTT
NA	NA	TRBV28	TRBJ1-2	CASRPPLSEYGYTF	TGTGCCAGCAGGCCACCTCTATCAGAATATGGCTACACCTTC
few	NA	TRBV19	TRBJ1-5	CATWTVNQPQHF	TGTGCCACCTGGACAGTCAATCAGCCCCAGCATTTT
few	TRBD2	TRBV7-8	TRBJ2-2	CASSLVRGGASIPGELFF	TGTGCCAGCAGCTTAGTCCGCGGGGGGGCCTCTATACCCGGGGAGCTGTTTTTT
NA	TRBD1	TRBV19	TRBJ1-1	CASSPSSRDRGTEAFF	TGTGCCAGTAGTCCGAGTAGCAGGGACAGGGGCACTGAAGCTTTCTTT
NA	NA	TRBV15	TRBJ2-3	CATSQQHTDTQYF	TGTGCCACCAGCCAACAGCACACAGATACGCAGTATTTT
few	TRBD1	TRBV6-5	TRBJ2-7	CASKRQGLYEQYF	TGTGCCAGCAAAAGACAGGGTCTCTACGAGCAGTACTTC
few	NA	TRBV5-1	TRBJ2-5	CASSLEPGQETQYF	TGCGCCAGCAGCTTGGAGCCAGGGCAAGAGACCCAGTACTTC
many	NA	TRBV5-1	TRBJ1-1	CASKGDPNKNTEAFF	TGCGCCAGCAAGGGGGACCCAAACAAGAACACTGAAGCTTTCTTT
NA	NA	TRBV6-5	TRBJ2-2	CASKIPNTGELFF	TGTGCCAGCAAAATACCGAACACCGGGGAGCTGTTTTTT
many	NA	TRBV6-2/TRBV6-3	TRBJ2-4	CASSLLAKNIQYF	TGTGCCAGCTCTCTTCTAGCCAAAAACATTCAGTACTTC
NA	NA	TRBV2	TRBJ2-3	CASADRTDTDTQYF	TGTGCCAGCGCGGATCGGACGGACACAGATACGCAGTATTTT
NA	NA	TRBV6-2/TRBV6-3	TRBJ2-2	CASSAPVGVGIGELFF	TGTGCCAGCAGTGCCCCCGTGGGGGTAGGCATCGGGGAGCTGTTTTTT
many	TRBD2	TRBV6-5	TRBJ2-3	CASSRTSGGAGDTQYF	TGTGCCAGCAGTAGGACTAGCGGGGGGGCCGGAGATACGCAGTATTTT
NA	TRBD1	TRBV9	TRBJ1-1	CASSAPFGQGINTEAFF	TGTGCCAGCAGCGCCCCGTTTGGACAGGGGATTAACACTGAAGCTTTCTTT
few	NA	TRBV15	TRBJ1-1	CATSQGTNTEAFF	TGTGCCACTTCACAGGGTACGAACACTGAAGCTTTCTTT
NA	NA	TRBV6-6	TRBJ2-2	CASSYSITGELFF	TGTGCCAGCAGTTACTCAATAACCGGGGAGCTGTTTTTT
NA	NA	TRBV5-5	TRBJ2-2	CASRGHTSARDSGLGELFF	TGTGCCAGCAGGGGCCACACGAGCGCCAGGGATTCGGGCTTAGGGGAGCTGTTTTTT
few	NA	TRBV4-3	TRBJ2-7	CASSQEAQTGYEQYF	TGCGCCAGCAGCCAAGAGGCCCAGACTGGTTACGAGCAGTACTTC
NA	NA	TRBV4-3	TRBJ2-3	CASSQGRPSTDTQYF	TGCGCCAGCAGCCAAGGGAGGCCTAGCACGGATACGCAGTATTTT
NA	NA	TRBV11-2	TRBJ2-1	CASGYEQFF	TGTGCCAGCGGCTATGAGCAGTTCTTC
few	NA	TRBV12-3/TRBV12-4	TRBJ2-5	CASGEDQETQYF	TGTGCCAGCGGTGAAGACCAAGAGACCCAGTACTTC
few	TRBD1	TRBV19	TRBJ2-2	CASREYRGLVTGELFF	TGTGCCAGTAGAGAATACAGGGGGCTTGTTACCGGGGAGCTGTTTTTT
few	NA	TRBV4-1	TRBJ2-3	CASSPSGATPTHADTQYF	TGCGCCAGCAGCCCCTCGGGGGCCACCCCTACCCACGCAGATACGCAGTATTTT
few	TRBD1	TRBV6-6	TRBJ1-5	CASSILTGGSQPQHF	TGTGCCAGCAGTATATTAACAGGGGGCAGTCAGCCCCAGCATTTT
NA	TRBD1	TRBV12-3/TRBV12-4	TRBJ1-2	CASSPGQANYGYTF	TGTGCCAGCAGTCCGGGACAGGCGAACTATGGCTACACCTTC
many	NA	TRBV29-1	TRBJ2-5	CSVQRFPETQYF	TGCAGCGTACAGCGGTTTCCAGAGACCCAGTACTTC
NA	NA	TRBV7-2	TRBJ2-5	CASSATQETQYF	TGTGCCAGCAGTGCTACACAAGAGACCCAGTACTTC
few	NA	TRBV5-1	TRBJ2-1	CASGARGGNEQFF	TGCGCCAGCGGGGCCAGGGGAGGTAATGAGCAGTTCTTC
NA	NA	TRBV10-2	TRBJ1-2	CASSVESSLANYGYTF	TGCGCCAGCAGTGTGGAGAGTTCCCTAGCTAACTATGGCTACACCTTC
NA	TRBD2	TRBV5-6	TRBJ2-1	CASTKGTSGYNEQFF	TGTGCCAGCACTAAAGGGACTAGCGGTTACAATGAGCAGTTCTTC
few	NA	TRBV4-1	TRBJ1-2	CASSQSQYYGYTF	TGCGCCAGCAGCCAGTCCCAGTACTATGGCTACACCTTC
NA	TRBD1	TRBV7-6	TRBJ1-2	CASSPGTGPVVGGYTF	TGTGCCAGCAGTCCCGGGACAGGGCCCGTTGTGGGGGGCTACACCTTC
few	TRBD2	TRBV5-1	TRBJ2-1	CASSLASGVRNEQFF	TGCGCCAGCAGCTTGGCTAGCGGGGTAAGGAATGAGCAGTTCTTC
few	NA	TRBV5-6	TRBJ2-5	CASSFRGGQETQYF	TGTGCCAGCAGCTTTAGGGGGGGACAAGAGACCCAGTACTTC
few	NA	TRBV5-1	TRBJ1-1	CASSLGTGIETEAFF	TGCGCCAGCAGCTTGGGAACAGGGATAGAAACTGAAGCTTTCTTT
NA	NA	TRBV5-1	TRBJ2-2	CASSLRTGSDGELFF	TGCGCCAGCAGCTTGCGAACAGGGTCCGACGGGGAGCTGTTTTTT
few	NA	TRBV24-1	TRBJ1-2	CATSDRVDPYGYTF	TGTGCCACCAGTGACCGGGTGGACCCCTATGGCTACACCTTC
NA	NA	TRBV12-3/TRBV12-4	TRBJ1-1	CASSSVLRGGAFF	TGTGCCAGCAGTTCGGTTCTTCGAGGGGGGGCTTTCTTT
few	TRBD2	TRBV5-1	TRBJ2-3	CASSISSGGDTQYF	TGCGCCAGCAGCATTTCAAGCGGGGGGGATACGCAGTATTTT
few	NA	TRBV5-5	TRBJ2-5	CASSPVPSQETQYF	TGTGCCAGCAGCCCCGTTCCGTCCCAAGAGACCCAGTACTTC
few	NA	TRBV7-8	TRBJ2-3	CASSFGQSDTQYF	TGTGCCAGCAGCTTTGGACAGTCAGATACGCAGTATTTT
NA	NA	TRBV18	TRBJ1-1	CASSPSPALTEAFF	TGTGCCAGCTCACCATCCCCTGCCCTCACTGAAGCTTTCTTT
NA	TRBD1	TRBV20-1	TRBJ2-1	CSARGQGEGSYNEQFF	TGCAGTGCTAGAGGACAGGGAGAAGGCTCCTACAATGAGCAGTTCTTC
few	NA	TRBV14	TRBJ2-7	CASSQVRAYEQYF	TGTGCCAGCAGCCAAGTTCGTGCCTACGAGCAGTACTTC
NA	TRBD1	TRBV5-1	TRBJ1-5	CASSWGQGNDQPQHF	TGCGCCAGCAGCTGGGGACAGGGGAACGATCAGCCCCAGCATTTT
NA	NA	TRBV4-1	TRBJ1-5	CASSRRWVSNQPQHF	TGCGCCAGCAGCCGGCGGTGGGTGAGCAATCAGCCCCAGCATTTT
few	TRBD1	TRBV10-3	TRBJ2-3	CAISARPATGSPSPDTQYF	TGTGCCATCAGTGCACGCCCCGCGACAGGGTCACCCTCCCCAGATACGCAGTATTTT
few	TRBD2	TRBV3-1	TRBJ2-1	CASSQASGLYNEQFF	TGTGCCAGCAGCCAAGCTAGCGGGCTCTACAATGAGCAGTTCTTC
few	NA	TRBV12-3/TRBV12-4	TRBJ1-4	CASNLGAGKLFF	TGTGCCAGCAACCTAGGGGCAGGAAAACTGTTTTTT
NA	NA	TRBV7-3	TRBJ2-3	CASSPTGVGTDTQYF	TGTGCCAGCAGCCCCACGGGGGTCGGCACAGATACGCAGTATTTT
NA	NA	TRBV7-2	TRBJ1-1	CASSSGFTSTEAFF	TGTGCCAGCAGCTCGGGATTCACGAGCACTGAAGCTTTCTTT
few	NA	TRBV10-3	TRBJ2-3	CAIRTSPDTQYF	TGTGCCATCAGGACGAGTCCAGATACGCAGTATTTT